This T cell receptor (beta chain) was recovered during a study of cytomegalovirus exposure and HLA in healthy donors. With 5 bases removed from V and 0 bases from J, the gap between germline ends came to 8 bases. The CDR3 length is 13 residues. Looked up from germline, CDR1 is SGDLS and CDR2 is YYNGEE. Using immunoSEQ multiplex PCR, the repertoire was profiled, and TCRdb retains in-frame clones only, with some absent. The data contain 150,000 or so clones, about 87% of them singletons. What was sequenced was PBMCs. This sequence originates from a woman younger than 45 in good health and CMV-seropositive. The chain joins TRBV9 to TRBJ1-1; no clear D gene. CDR3: CASSATVNTEAFF. The DNA for the CDR3 is TGTGCCAGCAGTGCCACAGTGAACACTGAAGCTTTCTTT.